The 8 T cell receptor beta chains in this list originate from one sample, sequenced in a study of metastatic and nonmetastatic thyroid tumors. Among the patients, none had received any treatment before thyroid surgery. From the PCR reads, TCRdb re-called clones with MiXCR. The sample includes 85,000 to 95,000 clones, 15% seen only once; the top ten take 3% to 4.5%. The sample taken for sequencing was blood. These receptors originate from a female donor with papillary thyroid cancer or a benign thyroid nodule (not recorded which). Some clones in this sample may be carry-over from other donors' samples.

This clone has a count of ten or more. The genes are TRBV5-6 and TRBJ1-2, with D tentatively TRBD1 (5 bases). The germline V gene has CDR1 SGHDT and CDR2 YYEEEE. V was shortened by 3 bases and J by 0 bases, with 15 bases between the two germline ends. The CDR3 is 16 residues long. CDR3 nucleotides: TGTGCCAGCAGCTGGGACGGACGGCTAGCTAACTATGGCTACACCTTC. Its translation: CASSWDGRLANYGYTF.

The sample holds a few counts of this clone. The DNA of the CDR3 is TGTGCCAGCACCCTGGTTGAGGGCTACACCTTC. Protein product: CASTLVEGYTF. The genes are TRBV28 and TRBJ1-2; D not certain. V lost 7 bases, J lost 8 bases, and 11 bases lay in between. The CDR3 consists of 11 residues. CDR1 is MDHEN, CDR2 SYDVKM, per germline.

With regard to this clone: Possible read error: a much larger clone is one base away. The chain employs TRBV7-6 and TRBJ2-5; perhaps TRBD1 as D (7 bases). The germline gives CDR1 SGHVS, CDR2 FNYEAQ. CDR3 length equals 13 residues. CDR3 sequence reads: CAISYSGGETQYF. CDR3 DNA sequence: TGTGCCATCAGCTACTCAGGGGGGGAGACCCAGTACTTC. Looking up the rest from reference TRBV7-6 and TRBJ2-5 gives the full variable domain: GAGVSQSPRYKVTKRGQDVALRCDPISGHVSLYWYRQALGQGPEFLTYFNYEAQQDKSGLPNDRFSAERPEGSISTLTIQRTEQRDSAMYRCAISYSGGETQYFGPGTRLLVL.

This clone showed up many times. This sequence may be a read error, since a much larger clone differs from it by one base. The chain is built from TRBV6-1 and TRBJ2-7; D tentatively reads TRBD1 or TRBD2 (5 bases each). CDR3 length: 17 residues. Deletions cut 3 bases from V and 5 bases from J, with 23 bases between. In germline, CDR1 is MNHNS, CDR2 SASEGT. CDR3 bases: TGTGCCAGCAGTGAGCCAGCGCCAGGGACCCGACGACACGAGCAGTACTTC. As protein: CASSEPAPGTRRHEQYF.

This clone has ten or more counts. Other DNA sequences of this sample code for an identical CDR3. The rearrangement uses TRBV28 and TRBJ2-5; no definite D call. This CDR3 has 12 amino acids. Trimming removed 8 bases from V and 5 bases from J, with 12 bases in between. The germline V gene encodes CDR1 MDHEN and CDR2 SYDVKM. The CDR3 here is CASSLVRETQYF. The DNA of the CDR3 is TGTGCCAGCTCCCTAGTAAGGGAGACCCAGTACTTC.

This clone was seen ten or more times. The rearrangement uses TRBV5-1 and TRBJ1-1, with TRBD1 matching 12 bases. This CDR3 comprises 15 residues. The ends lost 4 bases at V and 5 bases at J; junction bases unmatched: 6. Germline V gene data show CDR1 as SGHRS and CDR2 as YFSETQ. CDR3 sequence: CASSPGTGGGTEAFF. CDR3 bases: TGCGCCAGCAGCCCCGGGACAGGGGGCGGAACTGAAGCTTTCTTT.

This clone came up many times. CDR3 region: CASSPGGRSYGYTF. The DNA of the CDR3 is TGTGCCAGCAGCCCCGGAGGGCGGAGTTATGGCTACACCTTC. The V gene is TRBV28, the J gene TRBJ1-2; no definite D call. Germline V lookup: CDR1 MDHEN, CDR2 SYDVKM. The CDR3 runs 14 residues. V lost 6 bases, J lost 5 bases, and 16 bases lay in between.

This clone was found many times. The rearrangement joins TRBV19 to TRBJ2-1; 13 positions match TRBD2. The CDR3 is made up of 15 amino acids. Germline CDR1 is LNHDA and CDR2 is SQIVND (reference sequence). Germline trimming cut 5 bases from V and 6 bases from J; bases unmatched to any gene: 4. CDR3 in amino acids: CASSFGTSGANEQFF. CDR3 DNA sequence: TGTGCCAGTAGTTTCGGGACTAGCGGGGCCAATGAGCAGTTCTTC.